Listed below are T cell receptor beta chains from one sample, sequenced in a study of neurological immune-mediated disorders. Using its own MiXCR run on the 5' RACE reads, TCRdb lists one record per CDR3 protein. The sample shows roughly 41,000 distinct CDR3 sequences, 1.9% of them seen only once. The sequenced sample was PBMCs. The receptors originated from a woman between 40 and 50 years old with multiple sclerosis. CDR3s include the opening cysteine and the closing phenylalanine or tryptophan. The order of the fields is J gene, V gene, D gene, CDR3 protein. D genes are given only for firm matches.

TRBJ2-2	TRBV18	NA	CASSPRGLPTGELFF
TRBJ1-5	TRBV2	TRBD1	CASSAGDRLTLSNQPQHF
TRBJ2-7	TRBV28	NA	CASSLGSRSYEQYF
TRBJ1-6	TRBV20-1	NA	CSARGGIGSPLHF
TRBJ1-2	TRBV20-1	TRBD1	CSARGGQGDNYGYTF
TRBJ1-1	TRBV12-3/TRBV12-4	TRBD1	CASSTPGQGNTEAFF
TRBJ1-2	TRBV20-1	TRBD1	CSARGVMAGQYYGYTF
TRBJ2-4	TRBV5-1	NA	CASSPTGTGNIQYF
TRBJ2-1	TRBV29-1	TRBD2	CSARDSGRYNEQFF
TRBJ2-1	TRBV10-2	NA	CASRRSSYNEQFF
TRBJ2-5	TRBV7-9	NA	CASSSTVQTQYF
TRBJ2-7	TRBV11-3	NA	CASSLRGDAYEQYF
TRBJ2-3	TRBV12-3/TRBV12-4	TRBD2	CASSFGGGDTQYF
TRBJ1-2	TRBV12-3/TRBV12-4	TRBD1	CASSSRTGGYTF
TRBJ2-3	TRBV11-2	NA	CASSLLGQGVTDTQYF
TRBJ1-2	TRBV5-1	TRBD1	CASSPRTTGTFNYGYTF
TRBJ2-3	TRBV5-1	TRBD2	CASSLERRGGLGDTQYF
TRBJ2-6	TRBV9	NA	CASTRDGSGANVLTF
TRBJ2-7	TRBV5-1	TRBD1	CASSPGGTGVYEQYF
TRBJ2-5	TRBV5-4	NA	CASRDRPYQETQYF
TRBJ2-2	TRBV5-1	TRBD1	CASRRPGGITGELFF
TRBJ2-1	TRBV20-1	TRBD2	CSARASGGYDEQFF
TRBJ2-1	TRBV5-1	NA	CASSPGLLPYNEQFF
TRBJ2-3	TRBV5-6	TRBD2	CASSFGLAGDTQYF
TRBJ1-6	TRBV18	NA	CANSLSGPINSPLHF
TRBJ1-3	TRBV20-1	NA	CSARGGGSGNTIYF
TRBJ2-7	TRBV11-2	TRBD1	CASSAGQGVLYEQYF
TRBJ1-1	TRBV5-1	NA	CASSLDGLNTEAFF
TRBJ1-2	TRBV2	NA	CASSTRAGDGYTF
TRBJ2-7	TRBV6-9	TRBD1	CALNRGNEQYF
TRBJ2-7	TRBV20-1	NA	CSIYIREAYEQYF
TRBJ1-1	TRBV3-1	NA	CASSLPGTGTEAFF
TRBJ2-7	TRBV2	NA	CASSERQTYEQYF
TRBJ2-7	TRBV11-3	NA	CASSLEGKWSSYEQYF
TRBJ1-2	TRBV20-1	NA	CSASEISYGYTF
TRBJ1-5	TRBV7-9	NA	CASSLVGPGGQPQHF
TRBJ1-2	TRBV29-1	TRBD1	CSVEEGGQGVTF
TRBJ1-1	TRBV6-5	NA	CASSPFGRGEKAFF
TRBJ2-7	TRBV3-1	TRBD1	CASSQASQGVYEQYF
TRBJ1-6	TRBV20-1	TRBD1	CSAPGTGVNSPLHF
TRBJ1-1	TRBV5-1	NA	CASSFGLGTEAFF